Detailed here is one TCR beta chain. The junction had 4 bases not matched to a gene; V was cut back by 6 bases and J by 0 bases. This CDR3 has 14 residues. The germline V gene has CDR1 SNHLY and CDR2 FYNNEI. Unique molecular identifiers (one per individual cDNA molecule) were attached. From the 5' RACE reads, TCRdb called clonotypes with MiXCR, one entry per CDR3 protein. The sample has roughly 52,000 distinct CDR3 sequences, about 6.4% seen once. The entry originates in a study of early T cells in non-severe SARS-CoV-2 infection. Sequences were derived from whole blood, sampled at baseline. The chain combines TRBV2 with TRBJ1-2; TRBD1 agrees at 7 bases. This sequence originates from an adult who was a healthcare worker with PCR-confirmed SARS-CoV-2 infection or an uninfected control (not recorded which). The chain's CDR3 is CASRLTGSNYGYTF. In DNA, the CDR3 is TGTGCCAGCAGGTTGACAGGGTCTAACTATGGCTACACCTTC.